Listed here are 22 T cell receptor beta chains from one sample, sequenced in a study of blood T cell repertoires in COVID-19. TCRdb keeps only in-frame clones here, not all; method: immunoSEQ multiplex PCR. The sample carries some 140,000 clones, 77% recorded once. The sample was peripheral blood. These receptors were obtained from a man older than 75 with acute or convalescent COVID-19.

This chain links TRBV21-1 with TRBJ1-2. TRBV21-1 is termed a pseudogene. The CDR3 totals 11 residues. The CDR3 is CASLPGGGYTF. As DNA, the CDR3 is TGTGCCAGCCTCCCCGGGGGTGGCTACACCTTC.

This clone was observed a single time. The genes are TRBV7-9 and TRBJ2-1; 10 bases match TRBD2. Germline V gene sequence: CDR1 SEHNR, CDR2 FQNEAQ (reference sequence). V was pared by 4 bases and J by 5 bases, with 5 bases of the junction left unmatched. The CDR3 loop spans 15 amino acids. The CDR3 loop reads CASSSYGLADNEQFF. CDR3 nucleotide sequence: TGTGCCAGCAGCTCCTACGGACTAGCGGACAATGAGCAGTTCTTC.

The chain joins TRBV18 to TRBJ2-7, with TRBD1 matching over 9 bases. CDR3 length: 12 residues. Germline-derived CDR1 and CDR2 are KGHSH and LQKENI. The trim removed 5 bases at V and 6 bases at J, leaving 2 bases unmatched. CDR3 DNA: TGTGCCAGCTCAACGGGACAGGGCGAGCAGTACTTC. It specifies CASSTGQGEQYF. The full variable domain, with the rest looked up from reference TRBV18 and TRBJ2-7, is NAGVMQNPRHLVRRRGQEARLRCSPMKGHSHVYWYRQLPEEGLKFMVYLQKENIIDESGMPKERFSAEFPKEGPSILRIQQVVRGDSAAYFCASSTGQGEQYFGPGTRLTVT.

This clone was seen just once. The rearrangement uses TRBV12-5 and TRBJ2-7, with D tentatively TRBD1 (5 bases). Trimming took off 1 base at V and 4 bases at J, with 5 bases between the two ends. CDR1 is LGHNT, CDR2 FRNRAP, per germline. This CDR3 spans 12 amino acids. The CDR3 bases are TGTGCTAGTGGTTTGGACAGGTACGAGCAGTACTTC. It yields the protein CASGLDRYEQYF.

This clone has a handful of counts. V usage is TRBV2 and J usage is TRBJ2-1, with 11 bases lining up with TRBD2. Trimming took 6 bases from V and 6 from J; bases not matched to a gene: 7. Germline values: CDR1 SNHLY, CDR2 FYNNEI. CDR3 length: 15 residues. Written as DNA, the CDR3 is TGTGCCAGCAGCGGCCTAGCGGGGGGTATCAATGAGCAGTTCTTC. Translation gives CASSGLAGGINEQFF.

The V gene is TRBV5-1, the J gene TRBJ1-1; 12 bases match TRBD1. The V gene end was trimmed by 4 bases and the J gene end by 0 bases; junction bases not matched to a gene: 7. The CDR3 is 17 residues long. The germline V gene has CDR1 SGHRS and CDR2 YFSETQ. CDR3 region: CASSLTGTGGLNTEAFF. As DNA, the CDR3 is TGCGCCAGCAGCCTTACCGGGACAGGGGGCTTGAACACTGAAGCTTTCTTT.

This clone was recorded a few times. V gene TRBV6-5 combines with J gene TRBJ1-1; 7 bases agree with TRBD1. Looked up from germline, CDR1 is MNHEY and CDR2 is SVGAGI. V lost 7 bases to trimming and J lost 1 base; unmatched junction nucleotides: 3. The CDR3 has 13 residues. Here the CDR3 DNA reads TGTGCCAGCATGGGACAGCCGAACACTGAAGCTTTCTTT. As protein: CASMGQPNTEAFF.

The chain joins TRBV2 to TRBJ1-6; D not resolved. Looked up from germline, CDR1 is SNHLY and CDR2 is FYNNEI. The CDR3 is 14 residues long. The V end lost 4 bases, the J end lost 4 bases, and 8 bases lay between the germline ends. CDR3 bases: TGTGCCAGCAGTGTGCAGGATTATAATTCACCCCTCCACTTT. It yields the protein CASSVQDYNSPLHF.

The chain joins TRBV7-9 to TRBJ1-6, with a possible D match to TRBD1 (6 bases). Trimming removed 4 bases at V and 7 bases at J, with 11 bases between. Germline lookup yields CDR1 SEHNR and CDR2 FQNEAQ (reference sequence). This CDR3 spans 14 amino acids. DNA of the CDR3: TGTGCCAGCAGCTGGAGACAGGCAAATTCACCCCTCCACTTT. It is translated as CASSWRQANSPLHF. The entire variable domain, with the rest obtained from reference TRBV7-9 and TRBJ1-6, is as follows: DTGVSQNPRHKITKRGQNVTFRCDPISEHNRLYWYRQTLGQGPEFLTYFQNEAQLEKSRLLSDRFSAERPKGSFSTLEIQRTEQGDSAMYLCASSWRQANSPLHFGNGTRLTVT.

This rearrangement joins TRBV7-9 to TRBJ2-3; D gene unclear. CDR1 is SEHNR, CDR2 FQNEAQ, per germline (reference sequence). V was clipped by 0 bases and J by 2 bases, with 9 bases between them. This CDR3 is built from 15 residues. The CDR3 reads CASSLAEVLTDTQYF. The DNA for the CDR3 is TGTGCCAGCAGCTTAGCTGAAGTACTCACAGATACGCAGTATTTT.

The chain employs TRBV2 and TRBJ2-1; 7 nucleotides match TRBD2. Germline CDR1 and CDR2: SNHLY and FYNNEI. This CDR3 comprises 15 residues. With V trimmed by 1 base and J by 5 bases, 5 bases remained unmatched. The DNA of the CDR3 is TGTGCCAGCAGTGAAGAGGGACTACCTAACAATGAGCAGTTCTTC. Its protein is CASSEEGLPNNEQFF.

This chain uses TRBV7-9 with TRBJ2-2; TRBD1 agrees at 7 bases. CDR1 and CDR2 from the germline V gene are SEHNR and FQNEAQ (reference sequence). With V trimmed by 1 base and J by 4 bases, 3 bases remained unmatched. The CDR3 sequence is 15 residues long. CDR3: CASSLDRGFTGELFF. CDR3 nucleotide sequence: TGTGCCAGCAGCTTAGACAGGGGCTTCACCGGGGAGCTGTTTTTT. The full variable domain, in which reference TRBV7-9 and TRBJ2-2 provide the parts outside the CDR3, is DTGVSQNPRHKITKRGQNVTFRCDPISEHNRLYWYRQTLGQGPEFLTYFQNEAQLEKSRLLSDRFSAERPKGSFSTLEIQRTEQGDSAMYLCASSLDRGFTGELFFGEGSRLTVL.

In this sample, this clone turned up once. The V and J genes are TRBV5-5 and TRBJ1-1; 7 bases map to TRBD1. With V trimmed by 2 bases and J by 5 bases, 3 bases remained unmatched. Germline V gene sequence: CDR1 SGHKS, CDR2 YYEKEE (reference sequence). This CDR3 is 13 amino acids long. The CDR3 DNA reads as TGTGCCAGCAGCTTACAGGGGAGTACTGAAGCTTTCTTT. This codes for CASSLQGSTEAFF.

The V call is TRBV28, the J call TRBJ2-1, with TRBD1 matching 8 bases. The CDR3 runs to 20 residues. Per the germline V gene, CDR1 is MDHEN and CDR2 is SYDVKM. Trimming at V came to 4 bases and at J to 4 bases, leaving 21 bases not matched to a gene. In nucleotides, the CDR3 is TGTGCCAGCAGTTCCCCCTACCAGACAGGGGACCATTACTCATACAATGAGCAGTTCTTC. This codes for CASSSPYQTGDHYSYNEQFF.

The chain couples TRBV7-3 to TRBJ2-1; perhaps TRBD2 as D (5 bases). V was shortened by 1 base and J by 5 bases, with 6 bases between the two germline ends. This CDR3 contains 13 residues. Germline V gives CDR1 SGHTA, CDR2 FQGTGA. Here the CDR3 reads CASSLRENNEQFF. DNA of the CDR3: TGTGCCAGCAGCTTAAGGGAGAACAATGAGCAGTTCTTC.

This chain joins TRBV10-3 and TRBJ2-2; D ambiguous. Trimming removed 4 bases from V and 2 bases from J, with 8 bases in between. The CDR3 runs to 14 residues. Germline assignment: CDR1 ENHRY and CDR2 SYGVKD. The chain's CDR3 is CAISAQRNTGELFF. The CDR3 nucleotides are TGTGCCATCAGTGCACAGAGAAACACCGGGGAGCTGTTTTTT.

The chain carries TRBV25-1 and TRBJ1-5; unclear D gene. Germline V gene lookup returns CDR1 MGHDK and CDR2 SYGVNS. V shed 1 base and J shed 4 bases, with 8 bases lying between them. This CDR3 has 14 residues. CDR3 in DNA: TGTGCCAGCAGTGAATCTGGAGCTAATCAGCCCCAGCATTTT. It translates to CASSESGANQPQHF.

The DNA for the CDR3 is TGTGCCAGTAGCCTAACCCGCAGGGAAGAGACCCAGTACTTC. It translates to CASSLTRREETQYF. This rearrangement joins TRBV19 to TRBJ2-5; D perhaps matches TRBD1 (5 bases). Germline lookup yields CDR1 LNHDA and CDR2 SQIVND (reference sequence). The CDR3 is 14 amino acids. Trimming shortened V by 6 bases and J by 3 bases, and 14 bases separated the two germline ends.

To note about this clone: Other DNA sequences in this sample translate to the same CDR3. For the CDR3, the DNA is TGTGCCAGCAGCTCCACAGACCGTAACTATGGCTACACCTTC. This encodes CASSSTDRNYGYTF. The V gene is TRBV5-5, the J gene TRBJ1-2; D gene ambiguous. Germline V CDR1 and CDR2: SGHKS, YYEKEE (reference sequence). The CDR3 consists of 14 residues. Trimming removed 3 bases from V and 1 base from J, with 10 bases in between.

CDR3 loop: CSVRSQGASRELFF. The CDR3 DNA follows: TGCAGCGTTAGGTCCCAGGGGGCGAGTAGGGAGCTGTTTTTT. The chain joins TRBV29-1 to TRBJ2-2; 8 nucleotides agree with TRBD1. Trimming took 5 bases from V and 9 from J; bases not matched to a gene: 11. CDR1 and CDR2 from the germline V gene are SQVTM and ANQGSEA. CDR3 size: 14 residues.

This chain's CDR3 is CASRPTSGSSYEQYF. The CDR3 nucleotides read TGTGCCAGCAGACCGACTAGCGGAAGCTCCTACGAGCAGTACTTC. The V and J genes are TRBV6-5 and TRBJ2-7; 9 bases align to TRBD2. This CDR3 is 15 amino acids long. In germline, CDR1 is MNHEY, CDR2 SVGAGI. The trim removed 6 bases at V and 0 bases at J, leaving 6 bases unmatched.

The chain joins TRBV19 to TRBJ2-7, with TRBD1 matching over 12 bases. Trimming removed 5 bases from V and 0 bases from J; junction bases left unmatched: 11. CDR3 length: 18 residues. Germline assignment: CDR1 LNHDA and CDR2 SQIVND (reference sequence). As DNA, the CDR3 is TGTGCCAGTAGTGTAAAGGGACAGGGGGCTCGGAGCTCCTACGAGCAGTACTTC. Translation: CASSVKGQGARSSYEQYF.